The 14 T cell receptor beta chains listed next were all sequenced from one sample in a study of shared clonotypes between healthy human individuals. Repertoires were generated with immunoSEQ multiplex PCR, while TCRdb's copy carries only in-frame clones and drops some. In the table there are about half a million clones, 65% to 85% of which are singletons. What was sequenced was PBMCs. The receptors were sampled from a middle-aged woman in good health. Some clones in this sample may be carry-over from other donors' samples.

This chain uses TRBV2 with TRBJ1-2; D is unclear. Germline CDR1 reads SNHLY; CDR2 reads FYNNEI. V lost 1 base and J lost 4, with 7 bases in between. The CDR3 covers 13 residues. In DNA form, the CDR3 reads TGTGCCAGCAGTGAAGACAGCCTCTATGGCTACACCTTC. Translation gives CASSEDSLYGYTF.

This chain joins TRBV19 and TRBJ1-1; TRBD1 is a possible D gene (5 bases). CDR1 and CDR2 from the germline V gene are LNHDA and SQIVND (reference sequence). This CDR3 region has 13 residues. Between the trimmed V and J ends, which lost 7 bases and 1 base, there was a span of 10 bases. The CDR3 protein is CASNGGKNTEAFF. CDR3 bases: TGTGCCAGTAACGGGGGGAAGAACACTGAAGCTTTCTTT.

The gene calls are TRBV28 and TRBJ2-1; D is unclear. V lost 6 bases to trimming and J lost 0 bases, with 12 bases between them. Germline CDR1 MDHEN, CDR2 SYDVKM. CDR3 size: 15 residues. The CDR3 DNA is TGTGCCAGCAGCCGGTGGGGTAGCTCCTACAATGAGCAGTTCTTC. It yields the protein CASSRWGSSYNEQFF. The whole variable domain, filled in from reference TRBV28 and TRBJ2-1, reads DVKVTQSSRYLVKRTGEKVFLECVQDMDHENMFWYRQDPGLGLRLIYFSYDVKMKEKGDIPEGYSVSREKKERFSLILESASTNQTSMYLCASSRWGSSYNEQFFGPGTRLTVL.

The genes are TRBV5-1 and TRBJ2-7; TRBD2 agrees at 7 bases. In germline, CDR1 is SGHRS, CDR2 YFSETQ. The CDR3 is 15 residues long. Losses at the gene ends were 0 bases for V and 3 bases for J; bases not matched to a gene: 6. The CDR3 reads CASSLGFGGGYEQYF. In nucleotides, the CDR3 is TGCGCCAGCAGCTTGGGTTTCGGCGGGGGCTACGAGCAGTACTTC. The full variable domain, in which reference TRBV5-1 and TRBJ2-7 provide the parts outside the CDR3, is KAGVTQTPRYLIKTRGQQVTLSCSPISGHRSVSWYQQTPGQGLQFLFEYFSETQRNKGNFPGRFSGRQFSNSRSEMNVSTLELGDSALYLCASSLGFGGGYEQYFGPGTRLTVT.

The rearrangement links TRBV28 to TRBJ2-5; TRBD1 agrees at 9 bases. V lost 6 bases to trimming and J lost 5 bases; unmatched junction nucleotides: 10. This CDR3 is built from 15 residues. The germline gives CDR1 MDHEN, CDR2 SYDVKM. The CDR3, as DNA: TGTGCCAGCAGAAGTCCGGGACAGGGAGGCGAGACCCAGTACTTC. Protein product: CASRSPGQGGETQYF.

The V call is TRBV18, the J call TRBJ2-2; 11 nucleotides agree with TRBD2. V lost 6 bases, J lost 7 bases, and 7 bases stayed unmatched. Germline-derived CDR1 and CDR2 are KGHSH and LQKENI. The CDR3 has 15 amino acids. The CDR3 DNA reads as TGTGCCAGCTCGCCTACTAGCGGGAGATTCGGGGAGCTGTTTTTT. Translating gives CASSPTSGRFGELFF.

Comments on this clone: Other DNA sequences from this sample encode an identical CDR3 as well. The chain joins TRBV2 to TRBJ2-5; no firm D call. The germline V and J ends were trimmed by 3 bases and 4 bases, with 3 bases remaining between them. Germline CDR1 reads SNHLY; CDR2 reads FYNNEI. The CDR3 loop spans 11 amino acids. CDR3 in amino acids: CASSEGETQYF. CDR3 DNA: TGTGCCAGCAGTGAGGGAGAGACCCAGTACTTC.

V gene TRBV5-1 combines with J gene TRBJ2-7; 10 bases line up with TRBD2. The V gene's germline CDR1 is SGHRS and CDR2 YFSETQ. V lost 0 bases to trimming and J lost 7 bases; unmatched junction nucleotides: 7. The CDR3 contains 15 residues. The CDR3 DNA is TGCGCCAGCAGCTTGGATCTAGCGGGAGCGGGAGAGCAGTACTTC. Translating gives CASSLDLAGAGEQYF.

This clone is categorized as medium-sized. Different DNA sequences within this sample yield the same CDR3. V gene TRBV6-1 combines with J gene TRBJ2-1; 9 nucleotides align to TRBD1. This CDR3 is built from 14 residues. The J segment lost 12 bases and the V segment lost 3 bases, leaving 9 bases of the junction unmatched. Germline V gives CDR1 MNHNS, CDR2 SASEGT. CDR3 amino acids: CASSDGQGYEGQFF. The CDR3, as DNA: TGTGCCAGCAGTGACGGACAGGGGTACGAGGGGCAGTTCTTC.

Points on this clone: One base away lies a much larger clone, so this may be a sequencing read error. The chain has TRBV7-3 and TRBJ2-2; TRBD2 is a possible D gene (6 bases). CDR1 is SGHTA, CDR2 FQGTGA, per germline. The CDR3 spans 14 residues. Trimming removed 5 bases from V and 4 bases from J, with 11 bases in between. CDR3 DNA: TGTGCCAGCAGCCCTATCGGGAGCACCGGGGAGCTGTTTTTT. Residues: CASSPIGSTGELFF.

The chain links TRBV18 to TRBJ2-1; TRBD1 matches at 10 bases. CDR1 and CDR2 from the germline V gene are KGHSH and LQKENI. Unmatched junction bases numbered 10, after V lost 6 bases and J lost 8 bases. CDR3 length equals 15 residues. CDR3 sequence reads: CASSQGQGSIDEQFF. The CDR3 DNA reads TGTGCCAGCTCCCAGGGACAGGGGAGTATCGATGAGCAGTTCTTC.

Regarding this clone: The identical CDR3 is also encoded by other nucleotide sequences in the sample. The chain carries TRBV20-1 and TRBJ1-4; D call uncertain. The V end lost 1 base, the J end lost 7 bases, and 1 base lay between the germline ends. The CDR3 is 10 residues long. Germline lookup yields CDR1 DFQATT and CDR2 SNEGSKA (reference sequence). CDR3: CSARAEKLFF. The DNA of the CDR3 is TGCAGTGCTAGAGCTGAAAAACTGTTTTTT.

As regards this clone: A read error likely explains this, since a far larger clone differs by one base. This chain joins TRBV9 and TRBJ1-2; tentative D call: TRBD1 (5 bases). Germline assignment: CDR1 SGDLS and CDR2 YYNGEE. CDR3 length: 15 residues. This chain's CDR3 is CASGVGGIRDYGYTF. CDR3 nucleotide sequence: TGTGCCAGCGGCGTCGGGGGGATCAGGGACTATGGCTACACCTTC.

In the case of this clone: A far more abundant clone sits one base away, making this likely a read error. The genes are TRBV2 and TRBJ1-1; 7 bases line up with TRBD1. The CDR3 sequence is 12 residues long. Looked up from germline, CDR1 is SNHLY and CDR2 is FYNNEI. In DNA, the CDR3 is TGTGCAGCCGGGAGGGGGCCCACTGAAGCTTCCTTT. Translating gives CAAGRGPTEASF.